A single sample is the source of the 8 T cell receptor beta chains below, sequenced in a study of cytotoxic CD8 clonotypes in ibrutinib-treated CLL. Only in-frame clones appear in the TCRdb table, and some are missing; sequencing was by immunoSEQ multiplex PCR. The repertoire holds 150,000 or so clones, with around 82% as singletons. Sequences were derived from PBMCs, sampled after 36 months of ibrutinib treatment. The receptors were gathered from a human donor with chronic lymphocytic leukemia.

V and J are TRBV10-3 and TRBJ2-7; 7 bases map to TRBD1. CDR3 length: 13 amino acids. Germline V gene data show CDR1 as ENHRY and CDR2 as SYGVKD. Trimming cost V 8 bases and J 3 bases; bases outside gene matches: 7. CDR3 amino acids: CAIARQGNYEQYF. Here the CDR3 DNA reads TGTGCCATCGCACGACAGGGTAACTACGAGCAGTACTTC.

The gene calls are TRBV6-5 and TRBJ2-7, with D tentatively TRBD2 (6 bases). Per the germline V gene, CDR1 is MNHEY and CDR2 is SVGAGI. The CDR3 is made up of 14 amino acids. Trimming left V 1 base short and J 5 bases short, with 12 bases between. CDR3 protein: CASSYLRGIHEQYF. CDR3 nucleotide sequence: TGTGCCAGCAGTTACTTGCGGGGAATCCACGAGCAGTACTTC.

The chain uses TRBV5-1 and TRBJ2-1; 7 bases match TRBD2. Looked up from germline, CDR1 is SGHRS and CDR2 is YFSETQ. This CDR3 comprises 16 residues. V lost 8 bases, J lost 1 base, and 12 bases stayed unmatched. The chain's CDR3 is CASTRWTSLSYNEQFF. The CDR3 DNA is TGCGCCAGTACACGATGGACTAGTTTGTCCTACAATGAGCAGTTCTTC.

The rearrangement links TRBV30 to TRBJ2-1; TRBD1 agrees at 9 bases. The CDR3 runs to 16 residues. CDR1 is GTSNPN, CDR2 SVGIG, per germline (reference sequence). V dropped 1 base and J dropped 6; count of bases not matched to a gene: 10. CDR3 amino acids: CAWSGVGQGLVNEQFF. CDR3 bases: TGTGCCTGGAGTGGGGTGGGACAGGGCCTGGTCAATGAGCAGTTCTTC.

This chain joins TRBV10-2 and TRBJ1-1, with D possibly being TRBD1 (6 bases). Trimming stripped 7 bases from V and 1 base from J, with 10 bases between. Germline V lookup: CDR1 WSHSY, CDR2 SAAADI. The CDR3 is made up of 13 amino acids. CDR3 loop: CASIPGQNTEAFF. In DNA form, the CDR3 reads TGCGCCAGCATACCGGGACAGAACACTGAAGCTTTCTTT.

This clone was picked up one time. The chain carries TRBV12-5 and TRBJ2-2; tentatively, D is TRBD1 or TRBD2 (5 bases each). Trimming pared 0 bases from V and 5 bases from J, leaving 13 bases between. Germline V gene data show CDR1 as LGHNT and CDR2 as FRNRAP. The CDR3 runs to 16 residues. CDR3 region: CASGLVSGRHTGELFF. The CDR3 DNA reads as TGTGCTAGTGGTTTGGTCTCGGGACGGCATACCGGGGAGCTGTTTTTT.

The V call is TRBV30, the J call TRBJ1-6; the D is unclear. The CDR3 covers 17 residues. Trimming took 0 bases from V and 0 from J, leaving 12 bases between them. Germline V gene data show CDR1 as GTSNPN and CDR2 as SVGIG (reference sequence). CDR3 in DNA: TGTGCCTGGAGTGTACGGGCCCCGGCCTCCTATAATTCACCCCTCCACTTT. It is translated as CAWSVRAPASYNSPLHF.

There are a few counts of this clone. V gene TRBV5-1 combines with J gene TRBJ2-1; D possibly corresponds to TRBD2 (5 bases). The ends were cut back, 1 base at V and 4 bases at J, with 12 bases in the middle. The CDR3 has 15 residues. The germline gives CDR1 SGHRS, CDR2 YFSETQ. The CDR3 region is CASSLLSAAYNEQFF. The DNA for the CDR3 is TGCGCCAGCAGCTTGCTTAGCGCGGCATACAATGAGCAGTTCTTC.